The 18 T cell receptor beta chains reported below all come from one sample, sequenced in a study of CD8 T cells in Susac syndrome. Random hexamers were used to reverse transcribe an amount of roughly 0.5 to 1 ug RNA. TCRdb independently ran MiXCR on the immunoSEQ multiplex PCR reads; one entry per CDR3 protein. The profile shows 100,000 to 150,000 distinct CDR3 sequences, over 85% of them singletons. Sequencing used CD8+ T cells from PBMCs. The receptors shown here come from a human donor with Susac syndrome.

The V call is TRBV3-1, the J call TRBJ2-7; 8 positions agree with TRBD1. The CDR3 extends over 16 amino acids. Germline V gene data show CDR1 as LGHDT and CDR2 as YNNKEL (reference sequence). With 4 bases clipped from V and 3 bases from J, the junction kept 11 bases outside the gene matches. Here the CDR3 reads CASSPQGQGGSYEQYF. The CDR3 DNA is TGTGCCAGCAGCCCCCAAGGACAGGGTGGAAGCTACGAGCAGTACTTC.

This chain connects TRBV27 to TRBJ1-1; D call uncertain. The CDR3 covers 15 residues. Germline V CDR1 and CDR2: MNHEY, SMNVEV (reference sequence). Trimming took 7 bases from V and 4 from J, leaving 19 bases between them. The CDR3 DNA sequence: TGTGCCAGCACCGTAGGAGGGAATGGCCTCACTGAAGCTTTCTTT. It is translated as CASTVGGNGLTEAFF.

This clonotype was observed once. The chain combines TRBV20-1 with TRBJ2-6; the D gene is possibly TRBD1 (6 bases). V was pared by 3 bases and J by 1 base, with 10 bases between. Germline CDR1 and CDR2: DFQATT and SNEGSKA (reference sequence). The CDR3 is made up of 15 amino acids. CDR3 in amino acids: CSARDSLSGANVLTF. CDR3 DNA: TGCAGTGCTAGGGACAGTCTATCTGGGGCCAACGTCCTGACTTTC.

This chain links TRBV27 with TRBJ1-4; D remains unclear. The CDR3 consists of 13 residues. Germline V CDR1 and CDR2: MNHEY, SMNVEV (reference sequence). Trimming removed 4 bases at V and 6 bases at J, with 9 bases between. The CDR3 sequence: CASSWEGDEKLFF. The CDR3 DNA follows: TGTGCCAGCAGTTGGGAAGGCGATGAAAAACTGTTTTTT.

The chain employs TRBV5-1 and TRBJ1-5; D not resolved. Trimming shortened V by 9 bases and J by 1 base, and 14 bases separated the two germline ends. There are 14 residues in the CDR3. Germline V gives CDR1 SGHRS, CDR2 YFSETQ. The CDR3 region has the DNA TGCGCCAAACTCGGAAGGTTGAGCAATCAGCCCCAGCATTTT. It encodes CAKLGRLSNQPQHF.

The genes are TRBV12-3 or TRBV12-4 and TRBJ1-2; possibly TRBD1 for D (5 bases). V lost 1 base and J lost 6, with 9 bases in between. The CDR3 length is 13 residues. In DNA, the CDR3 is TGTGCCAGCAGTTTAGAAGGGACGAATGGCTACACCTTC. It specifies CASSLEGTNGYTF.

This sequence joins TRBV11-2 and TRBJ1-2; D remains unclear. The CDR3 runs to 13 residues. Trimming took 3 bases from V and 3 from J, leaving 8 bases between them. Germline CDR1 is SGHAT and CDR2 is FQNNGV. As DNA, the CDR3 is TGTGCCAGCAGCTTCATTGGGCACTATGGCTACACCTTC. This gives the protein CASSFIGHYGYTF.

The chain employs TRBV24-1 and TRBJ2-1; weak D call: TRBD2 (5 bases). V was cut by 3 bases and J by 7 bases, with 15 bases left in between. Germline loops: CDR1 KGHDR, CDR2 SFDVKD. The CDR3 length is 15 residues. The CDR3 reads CATSDPLVAKNEQFF. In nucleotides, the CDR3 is TGTGCCACCAGTGATCCCTTGGTAGCGAAAAATGAGCAGTTCTTC.

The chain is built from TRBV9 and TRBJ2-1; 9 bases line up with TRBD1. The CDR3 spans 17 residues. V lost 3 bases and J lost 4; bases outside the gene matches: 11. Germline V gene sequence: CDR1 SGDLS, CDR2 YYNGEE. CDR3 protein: CASSGTSDRGSYNEQFF. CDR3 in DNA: TGTGCCAGCAGCGGCACCTCGGACAGGGGATCTTACAATGAGCAGTTCTTC. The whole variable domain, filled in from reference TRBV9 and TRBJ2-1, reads DSGVTQTPKHLITATGQRVTLRCSPRSGDLSVYWYQQSLDQGLQFLIQYYNGEERAKGNILERFSAQQFPDLHSELNLSSLELGDSALYFCASSGTSDRGSYNEQFFGPGTRLTVL.

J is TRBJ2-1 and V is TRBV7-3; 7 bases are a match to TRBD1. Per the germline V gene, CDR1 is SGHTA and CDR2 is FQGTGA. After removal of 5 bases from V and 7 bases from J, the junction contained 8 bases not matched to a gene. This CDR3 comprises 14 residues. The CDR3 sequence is CASSATGALNEQFF. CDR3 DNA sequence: TGTGCCAGCAGCGCAACAGGGGCCTTGAATGAGCAGTTCTTC.

The CDR3, as DNA: TGTGCCAGCACCTCAGGACTAGCGACTGAGCAGTTCTTC. Translating gives CASTSGLATEQFF. The V and J genes are TRBV12-3 or TRBV12-4 and TRBJ2-1; 9 bases match TRBD2. V was clipped by 7 bases and J by 9 bases; unmatched bases: 7. The CDR3 contains 13 residues.

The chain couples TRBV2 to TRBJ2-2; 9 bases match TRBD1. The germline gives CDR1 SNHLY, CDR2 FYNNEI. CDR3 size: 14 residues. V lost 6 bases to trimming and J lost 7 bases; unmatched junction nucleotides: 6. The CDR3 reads CASRGQGQDGELFF. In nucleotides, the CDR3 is TGTGCCAGCAGGGGACAGGGCCAGGACGGGGAGCTGTTTTTT. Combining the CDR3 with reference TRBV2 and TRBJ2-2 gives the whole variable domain EPEVTQTPSHQVTQMGQEVILRCVPISNHLYFYWYRQILGQKVEFLVSFYNNEISEKSEIFDDQFSVERPDGSNFTLKIRSTKLEDSAMYFCASRGQGQDGELFFGEGSRLTVL.

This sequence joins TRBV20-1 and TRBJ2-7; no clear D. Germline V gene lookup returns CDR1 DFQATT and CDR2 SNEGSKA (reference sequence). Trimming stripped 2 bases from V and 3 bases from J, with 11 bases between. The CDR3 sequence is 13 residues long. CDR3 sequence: CSARTLIDYEQYF. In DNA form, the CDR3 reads TGCAGTGCTAGAACCTTAATAGACTACGAGCAGTACTTC.

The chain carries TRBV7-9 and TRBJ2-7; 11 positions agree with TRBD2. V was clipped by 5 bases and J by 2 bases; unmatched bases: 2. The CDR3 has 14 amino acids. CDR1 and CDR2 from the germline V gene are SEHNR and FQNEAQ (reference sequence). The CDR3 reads CASSMTSGAYEQYF. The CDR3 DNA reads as TGTGCCAGCAGCATGACTAGCGGGGCCTACGAGCAGTACTTC.

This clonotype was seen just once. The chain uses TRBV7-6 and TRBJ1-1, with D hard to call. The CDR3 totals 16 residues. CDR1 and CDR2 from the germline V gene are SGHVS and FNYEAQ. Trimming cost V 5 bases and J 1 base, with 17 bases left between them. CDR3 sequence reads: CASSPSLGAANTEAFF. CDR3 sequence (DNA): TGTGCCAGCAGCCCGAGCCTGGGTGCCGCGAACACTGAAGCTTTCTTT.

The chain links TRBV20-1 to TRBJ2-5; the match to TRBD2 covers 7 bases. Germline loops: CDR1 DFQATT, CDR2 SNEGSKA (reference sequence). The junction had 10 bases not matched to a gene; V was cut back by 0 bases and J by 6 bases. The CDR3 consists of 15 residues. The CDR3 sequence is CSARDWNSGWKTQYF. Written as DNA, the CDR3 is TGCAGTGCTAGAGATTGGAATAGCGGGTGGAAGACCCAGTACTTC.

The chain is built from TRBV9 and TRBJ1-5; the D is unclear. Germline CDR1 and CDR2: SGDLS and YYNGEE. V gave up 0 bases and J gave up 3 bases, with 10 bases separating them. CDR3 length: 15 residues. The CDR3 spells CASSVGVGDNQPQHF. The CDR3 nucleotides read TGTGCCAGCAGCGTAGGGGTCGGTGACAATCAGCCCCAGCATTTT.

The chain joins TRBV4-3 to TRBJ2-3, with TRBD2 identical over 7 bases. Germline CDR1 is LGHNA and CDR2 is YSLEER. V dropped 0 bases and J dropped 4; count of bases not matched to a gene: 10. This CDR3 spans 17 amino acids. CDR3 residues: CASSQDTSAGIADTQYF. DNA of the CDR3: TGCGCCAGCAGCCAAGACACCTCAGCGGGAATCGCAGATACGCAGTATTTT.